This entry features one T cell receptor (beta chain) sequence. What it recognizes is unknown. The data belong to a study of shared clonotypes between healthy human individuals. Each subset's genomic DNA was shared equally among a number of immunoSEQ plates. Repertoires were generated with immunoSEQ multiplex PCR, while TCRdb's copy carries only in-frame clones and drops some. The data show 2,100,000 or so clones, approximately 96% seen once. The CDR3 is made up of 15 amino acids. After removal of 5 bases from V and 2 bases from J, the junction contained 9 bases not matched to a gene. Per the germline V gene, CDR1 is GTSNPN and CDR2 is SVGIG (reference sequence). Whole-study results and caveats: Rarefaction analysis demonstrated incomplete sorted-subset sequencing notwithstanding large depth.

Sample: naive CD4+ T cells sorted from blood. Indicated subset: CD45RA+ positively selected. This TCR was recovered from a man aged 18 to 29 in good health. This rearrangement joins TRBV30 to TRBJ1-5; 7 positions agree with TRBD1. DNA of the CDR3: TGTGCCTGGGCGGGACAGACGATCGGCAATCAGCCCCAGCATTTT. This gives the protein CAWAGQTIGNQPQHF.